This TCR beta chain was profiled in a study of T cells in Graves' hyperthyroidism and ophthalmopathy. CDR1 is SEHNR and CDR2 is FQNEAQ in the germline V gene (reference sequence). The J segment lost 2 bases and the V segment lost 8 bases, leaving 11 bases of the junction unmatched. CDR3 length: 16 residues. Study observations and caveats: In validation, the model predicted ophthalmopathy. These predictions came a median approximately 5.9 months before onset.

This clonotype was detected ten times or more. The target antigen is unknown. TCR beta CDR3 regions were amplified from RNA transcripts. The HTBI primer set was used in a first-round RT-PCR of the TCR CDR3. TCRdb analysed the multiplex PCR reads with MiXCR anew, one entry per CDR3 protein. The profile shows hundreds of thousands of distinct CDR3 sequences, about a sixth of them singletons. 9 to 10 ml fresh peripheral blood yielded the PBMCs. V and J are TRBV7-9 and TRBJ1-2, with 10 bases fitting TRBD1. The specimen sequenced was blood. The TCR sequence derives from a woman under 30 with Graves' hyperthyroidism that later progressed to Graves' ophthalmopathy. The CDR3 DNA is TGTGCCAGCCAGAGAGAGGCGGGACAGGGGAACTATGGCTACACCTTC. This translates into CASQREAGQGNYGYTF.